This T cell receptor beta chain derives from a study of blood T cell repertoires in COVID-19. This clone showed up just a few times. The CDR3 sequence is 18 residues long. V lost 4 bases and J lost 5; bases outside the gene matches: 16. Germline V gene sequence: CDR1 SNHLY, CDR2 FYNNEI. TCRdb's copy holds only in-frame clones and misses some; the assay was immunoSEQ multiplex PCR. The top ten hold around 3.4% of the sample, which has fewer than 300,000 clones, around three quarters seen once. The sequencing input was peripheral blood. This sequence originates from an elderly woman with acute or convalescent COVID-19. The gene calls are TRBV2 and TRBJ2-3; 9 bases are a match to TRBD2. The CDR3 spells CASSAPPWRGGELDTQYF. The CDR3 DNA sequence: TGTGCCAGCAGTGCCCCTCCCTGGCGGGGGGGAGAATTAGATACGCAGTATTTT.